The 28 T cell receptor beta chains below all came from one sample that was sequenced in a study of tumor T cells in aggressive B-cell lymphoma. The table came from immunoSEQ multiplex PCR; TCRdb's copy has only in-frame clones and leaves some out. The sample lists about 11,000 clones, about nine tenths seen once, with over 3% in the top ten. Sequencing was carried out using tumor tissue. Receptors originate from an adult with diffuse large B cell lymphoma.

The chain links TRBV7-8 to TRBJ1-2; 8 nucleotides match TRBD1. The CDR3 spans 14 residues. Germline assignment: CDR1 SGHVS and CDR2 FQNEAQ. The J segment lost 5 bases and the V segment lost 3 bases, leaving 5 bases of the junction unmatched. CDR3: CASSLDREVYGYTF. The CDR3 DNA follows: TGTGCCAGCAGCTTGGACAGGGAGGTGTATGGCTACACCTTC.

The chain joins TRBV2 to TRBJ1-3; 8 bases are shared with TRBD1. With 6 bases clipped from V and 4 bases from J, the junction kept 11 bases outside the gene matches. The CDR3 loop spans 16 amino acids. Germline V CDR1 and CDR2: SNHLY, FYNNEI. This CDR3 reads CASSFSRTGIGNTIYF. The CDR3 region has the DNA TGTGCCAGCAGCTTTTCGCGGACAGGGATCGGAAACACCATATATTTT. Filled out from reference TRBV2 and TRBJ1-3, the complete variable domain reads EPEVTQTPSHQVTQMGQEVILRCVPISNHLYFYWYRQILGQKVEFLVSFYNNEISEKSEIFDDQFSVERPDGSNFTLKIRSTKLEDSAMYFCASSFSRTGIGNTIYFGEGSWLTVV.

As DNA, the CDR3 is TGTGCCAGCAGTTACGGGGGGGAGACCCAGTACTTC. Translated, it gives CASSYGGETQYF. The chain has TRBV6-6 and TRBJ2-5, with D perhaps matching TRBD2 (6 bases). The CDR3 spans 12 residues. Germline loops: CDR1 MNHNY, CDR2 SVGAGI (reference sequence). V was clipped by 2 bases and J by 5 bases, with 6 bases between them.

The chain couples TRBV29-1 to TRBJ1-1, with D possibly TRBD1 on 6 matching bases. Between the trimmed V and J ends, which lost 3 bases and 9 bases, there was a span of 14 bases. Germline V CDR1 and CDR2: SQVTM, ANQGSEA. This CDR3 is built from 12 residues. CDR3 DNA: TGCAGCGTTGAGGGGACCGGGACAAAAGCTTTCTTT. Protein product: CSVEGTGTKAFF.

The chain uses TRBV18 and TRBJ2-4; D gene ambiguous. The CDR3 runs 13 residues. In germline, CDR1 is KGHSH, CDR2 LQKENI. Trimming stripped 0 bases from V and 5 bases from J, with 5 bases between. This CDR3 reads CASSPPLENIQYF. The CDR3 DNA reads as TGTGCCAGCTCACCACCGCTAGAAAACATTCAGTACTTC.

The CDR3 sequence: CAISESPSGNEQYF. The CDR3, as DNA: TGTGCCATCAGTGAGTCTCCCAGCGGGAACGAGCAGTACTTC. The chain couples TRBV10-3 to TRBJ2-7, with 7 nucleotides matching TRBD2. V shed 0 bases and J 5 bases; nucleotides not matched to a gene: 4. This CDR3 contains 14 residues. The germline V gene has CDR1 ENHRY and CDR2 SYGVKD.

This chain connects TRBV6-5 to TRBJ2-3; 9 bases map to TRBD1. The CDR3 totals 13 residues. CDR1 MNHEY and CDR2 SVGAGI come from the germline V gene. V was pared by 5 bases and J by 9 bases, with 6 bases of the junction left unmatched. The CDR3 is CASSPGQGRTQYF. CDR3 DNA: TGTGCCAGCAGTCCGGGACAGGGAAGGACGCAGTATTTT.

The V and J genes are TRBV2 and TRBJ1-2; TRBD1 might be the D (5 bases). The CDR3 runs 10 residues. V was shortened by 9 bases and J by 5 bases, with 7 bases between the two germline ends. The germline V gene has CDR1 SNHLY and CDR2 FYNNEI. The DNA of the CDR3 is TGTGCCAGGGGGGGATATGGCTACACCTTC. It codes for CARGGYGYTF.

The rearrangement joins TRBV15 to TRBJ1-1; 10 bases agree with TRBD1. Trimming removed 3 bases from V and 3 bases from J; junction bases left unmatched: 7. Germline V gives CDR1 LNHNV, CDR2 YYDKDF (reference sequence). The CDR3 runs 16 residues. CDR3 nucleotide sequence: TGTGCCACCAGCAGGCCACGGACAGGGGGGGACACTGAAGCTTTCTTT. This gives the protein CATSRPRTGGDTEAFF.

The chain links TRBV6-5 to TRBJ2-2, with a tentative D call TRBD2 (6 bases). V dropped 6 bases and J dropped 5 bases, with 16 bases sitting between them. The germline V gene encodes CDR1 MNHEY and CDR2 SVGAGI. The CDR3 covers 15 residues. CDR3: CASSYLGTRTGELFF. The CDR3 DNA follows: TGTGCCAGCAGCTACCTCGGGACTCGGACCGGGGAGCTGTTTTTT.

Only a few counts were recorded for this clone. The chain couples TRBV7-2 to TRBJ2-1; a weak D match, TRBD2 (6 bases). The CDR3 loop spans 16 amino acids. Germline V gene data show CDR1 as SGHTA and CDR2 as FQGNSA. Trimming cost V 1 base and J 6 bases, with 16 bases left between them. CDR3 residues: CASSLVSGGWGNEQFF. The CDR3 DNA reads as TGTGCCAGCAGCTTAGTTAGCGGAGGGTGGGGCAATGAGCAGTTCTTC.

This chain uses TRBV27 with TRBJ2-3; unclear D gene. This CDR3 is 16 amino acids long. The V end was cut by 0 bases, the J end by 3 bases, with 13 bases between. Germline CDR1 MNHEY, CDR2 SMNVEV (reference sequence). The CDR3, as DNA: TGTGCCAGCAGTTTATCGTTCCGACTTATAACAGATACGCAGTATTTT. It codes for CASSLSFRLITDTQYF.

The chain combines TRBV20-1 with TRBJ1-1; D unresolved. The CDR3 length is 11 residues. CDR1 and CDR2 from the germline V gene are DFQATT and SNEGSKA (reference sequence). Trimming stripped 1 base from V and 5 bases from J, with 5 bases between. The CDR3 bases are TGCAGTGCTAGAGTCGGGACTGAAGCTTTCTTT. Amino acids: CSARVGTEAFF.

CDR3 protein: CASSGAGSSYNEQFF. The CDR3 region has the DNA TGCGCCAGCAGTGGAGCGGGATCCTCCTACAATGAGCAGTTCTTC. The chain recombines TRBV5-1 with TRBJ2-1; the match to TRBD2 covers 7 bases. The germline gives CDR1 SGHRS, CDR2 YFSETQ. Germline trimming cut 5 bases from V and 0 bases from J; bases unmatched to any gene: 5. This CDR3 is built from 15 residues.

This clone was detected once. This chain links TRBV11-1 with TRBJ1-5; D call uncertain. Per germline, CDR1 SGHAT and CDR2 FQDESV (reference sequence). The CDR3 extends over 13 amino acids. V was shortened by 11 bases and J by 7 bases, with 18 bases between the two germline ends. The CDR3 reads CAGKEENGQPQHF. In nucleotides, the CDR3 is TGTGCCGGAAAGGAAGAAAACGGGCAGCCCCAGCATTTT. Combining the CDR3 with reference TRBV11-1 and TRBJ1-5 gives the whole variable domain EAEVAQSPRYKITEKSQAVAFWCDPISGHATLYWYRQILGQGPELLVQFQDESVVDDSQLPKDRFSAERLKGVDSTLKIQPAELGDSAMYLCAGKEENGQPQHFGDGTRLSIL.

The chain carries TRBV7-3 and TRBJ2-2, with TRBD2 as a possible D gene (5 bases). Trimming stripped 3 bases from V and 5 bases from J, with 16 bases between. This CDR3 has 16 amino acids. Germline V lookup: CDR1 SGHTA, CDR2 FQGTGA. CDR3 coding DNA: TGTGCCAGCAGCTTTAGCCCAACCCCGGGGACCGGGGAGCTGTTTTTT. Encoded protein: CASSFSPTPGTGELFF.

The rearrangement uses TRBV4-1 and TRBJ1-6; possible D gene TRBD1, 6 bases. The CDR3 covers 15 residues. V lost 1 base and J lost 10, with 14 bases in between. In germline, CDR1 is MGHRA, CDR2 YSYEKL. This CDR3 is CASSQAGGGISPLHF. The CDR3 nucleotides read TGCGCCAGCAGCCAAGCGGGAGGGGGGATATCACCCCTCCACTTT.

The chain links TRBV4-2 to TRBJ2-3; D unclear. Germline V gene data show CDR1 as LGHNA and CDR2 as YNFKEQ. V lost 0 bases and J 5 bases, leaving 6 bases between the germline ends. The CDR3 is 13 amino acids. This chain's CDR3 is CASSQDSGDTQYF. The CDR3 DNA follows: TGTGCCAGCAGCCAAGATTCGGGAGATACGCAGTATTTT.

V gene TRBV28 combines with J gene TRBJ1-5; D is unresolved. This CDR3 is 12 amino acids long. Germline-derived CDR1 and CDR2 are MDHEN and SYDVKM. The V and J ends lost 3 bases and 9 bases respectively, with 9 bases between them. The CDR3 DNA sequence: TGTGCCAGCAGTTTTTCGGGGTCGCCCCAGCATTTT. It specifies CASSFSGSPQHF.

The chain employs TRBV5-6 and TRBJ2-2; D uncertain. With 2 bases removed from V and 1 base from J, the gap between germline ends came to 6 bases. Germline CDR1 SGHDT, CDR2 YYEEEE. The CDR3 runs to 14 residues. The CDR3 nucleotides read TGTGCCAGCAGCTTTGGCCTGAACACCGGGGAGCTGTTTTTT. It codes for CASSFGLNTGELFF. The whole variable domain, remainder taken from reference TRBV5-6 and TRBJ2-2, is DAGVTQSPTHLIKTRGQQVTLRCSPKSGHDTVSWYQQALGQGPQFIFQYYEEEERQRGNFPDRFSGHQFPNYSSELNVNALLLGDSALYLCASSFGLNTGELFFGEGSRLTVL.

The genes are TRBV2 and TRBJ1-5; 9 nucleotides agree with TRBD1. The germline V gene encodes CDR1 SNHLY and CDR2 FYNNEI. Trimming took 8 bases from V and 1 from J; bases not matched to a gene: 15. The CDR3 is made up of 18 amino acids. CDR3 amino acids: CASHWDRVLSISNQPQHF. The CDR3 region has the DNA TGTGCCAGCCACTGGGACAGGGTACTTTCGATCAGCAATCAGCCCCAGCATTTT.

The rearrangement uses TRBV7-9 and TRBJ2-7; 8 nucleotides match TRBD1. With 4 bases clipped from V and 6 bases from J, the junction kept 5 bases outside the gene matches. The CDR3 covers 13 residues. Germline lookup yields CDR1 SEHNR and CDR2 FQNEAQ (reference sequence). The CDR3 nucleotides read TGTGCCAGCAGCTATTCGGACAGGGCCGAGCAGTACTTC. The encoded protein is CASSYSDRAEQYF.

This clone was observed a few times. The rearrangement links TRBV2 to TRBJ2-3; the D gene is possibly TRBD1 (6 bases). CDR3 length: 13 amino acids. Germline values: CDR1 SNHLY, CDR2 FYNNEI. V was trimmed by 6 bases and J by 6 bases, leaving 13 bases between them. DNA of the CDR3: TGTGCCAGCAGAACAGGGTACTCTGATACGCAGTATTTT. It specifies CASRTGYSDTQYF.

Only a few counts were recorded for this clone. V and J are TRBV6-5 and TRBJ2-7; D not certain. This CDR3 is 13 amino acids long. The germline V gene has CDR1 MNHEY and CDR2 SVGAGI. Trimming removed 0 bases from V and 4 bases from J, with 7 bases in between. The CDR3 reads CASSYSLSYEQYF. CDR3 nucleotides: TGTGCCAGCAGTTACTCGCTCAGTTACGAGCAGTACTTC.

The V and J genes are TRBV7-9 and TRBJ1-1; TRBD1 matches 9 bases. V was pared by 5 bases and J by 2 bases, with 6 bases of the junction left unmatched. The CDR3 runs to 15 residues. Germline V CDR1 and CDR2: SEHNR, FQNEAQ (reference sequence). The CDR3 coding sequence is TGTGCCAGCAGCACATCGGGACAGGGTAACACTGAAGCTTTCTTT. It is translated as CASSTSGQGNTEAFF.

This clone appeared a few times. The V call is TRBV15, the J call TRBJ2-7; D perhaps matches TRBD1 (6 bases). The germline V gene has CDR1 LNHNV and CDR2 YYDKDF (reference sequence). V lost 3 bases and J lost 3, with 12 bases in between. The CDR3 runs 14 residues. CDR3 loop: CATSSRLDSYEQYF. DNA of the CDR3: TGTGCCACCAGCAGTCGGTTGGACAGCTACGAGCAGTACTTC.

This chain uses TRBV5-6 with TRBJ1-1; tentatively, D is TRBD1 (6 bases). This CDR3 is 14 amino acids long. V shed 4 bases and J shed 1 base, with 11 bases lying between them. Looked up from germline, CDR1 is SGHDT and CDR2 is YYEEEE. Here the CDR3 DNA reads TGTGCCAGCAGCACTACGACAGGGAACACTGAAGCTTTCTTT. This sequence encodes CASSTTTGNTEAFF.

This clone was recorded once. The gene calls are TRBV19 and TRBJ2-7, with 9 bases identical to TRBD1. This CDR3 has 14 amino acids. Germline V gene lookup returns CDR1 LNHDA and CDR2 SQIVND (reference sequence). The V gene end was trimmed by 3 bases and the J gene end by 6 bases; junction bases not matched to a gene: 6. The CDR3 coding sequence is TGTGCCAGTAGTATTGGGGACAGGGTCGGCGAGCAGTACTTC. It translates to CASSIGDRVGEQYF.